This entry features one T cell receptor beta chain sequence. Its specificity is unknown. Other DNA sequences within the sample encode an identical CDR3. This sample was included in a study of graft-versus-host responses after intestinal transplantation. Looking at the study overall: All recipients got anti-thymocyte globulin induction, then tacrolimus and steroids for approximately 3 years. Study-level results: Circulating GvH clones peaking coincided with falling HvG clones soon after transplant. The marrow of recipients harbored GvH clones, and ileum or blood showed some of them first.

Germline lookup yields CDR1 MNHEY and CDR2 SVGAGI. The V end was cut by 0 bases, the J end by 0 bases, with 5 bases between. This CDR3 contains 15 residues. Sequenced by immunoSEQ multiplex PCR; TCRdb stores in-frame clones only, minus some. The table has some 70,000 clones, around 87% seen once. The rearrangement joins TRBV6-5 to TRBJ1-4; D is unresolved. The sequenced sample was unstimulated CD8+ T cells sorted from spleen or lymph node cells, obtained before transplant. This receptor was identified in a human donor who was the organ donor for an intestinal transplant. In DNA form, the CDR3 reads TGTGCCAGCAGTTACTCCGGAGCAACTAATGAAAAACTGTTTTTT. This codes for CASSYSGATNEKLFF.